Listed here is a single T cell receptor (beta chain). No antigen is known for it. The source of the sample is a study of post-analysis software for immune sequencing data. General study results and limits: About five TRBV segments occurring more often in patients than controls included TRBV5-6, TRBV5-1 and TRBV20-1. Significantly lower normalized Chao1 diversity was found in patients with multiple sclerosis relative to controls. F measure grouped same-batch samples tightly together.

Unique molecular identifiers were present in the TCR beta cDNA libraries. Starting from around 0.96 to 9.9 million T cells, the study yielded approximately 460,000 cDNA molecules. TCRdb used MiXCR to reprocess the PCR reads, holding one entry per CDR3 protein. This table has about 200,000 distinct CDR3 sequences, around 30% appearing once. The CDR3 has 14 residues. Germline-derived CDR1 and CDR2 are MNHEY and SVGAGI. This TCR was sampled from a girl younger than 18 with multiple sclerosis. Source material: blood. The V and J genes are TRBV6-5 and TRBJ2-7; D is uncertain. The last part of the DNA fits TRBJ2-5 better; the J call may be wrong. The CDR3: CASSYSGRGGTQYF. CDR3 coding DNA: TGTGCCAGCAGTTACTCCGGGCGAGGCGGGACCCAGTACTTC.